This T cell receptor (beta chain) was sequenced during a study of response to subunit inactivated influenza vaccine. This clonotype was picked up many times. Its specificity is not known. From the RT-PCR reads, TCRdb called clonotypes with MiXCR, one entry per CDR3 protein. Of 400,000 to 650,000 distinct CDR3 sequences listed, approximately 7.7% are singletons. Study-level findings and limits: It was suggested by the authors that few new T cells are recruited by each seasonal influenza vaccination.

The germline V and J ends were trimmed by 2 bases and 0 bases, with 14 bases remaining between them. This CDR3 contains 17 residues. Germline-derived CDR1 and CDR2 are SGHAT and FQNNGV. Sequencing was performed on PBMCs from blood, taken around 25 months after vaccination. The sequence was collected from a man between 45 and 75 years old who received an inactivated influenza vaccine. J is TRBJ1-5 and V is TRBV11-2, with D tentatively TRBD1 (5 bases). CDR3 region: CASSLNPPGSSNQPQHF. CDR3 DNA: TGTGCCAGCAGCTTAAATCCCCCAGGGAGTAGCAATCAGCCCCAGCATTTT.